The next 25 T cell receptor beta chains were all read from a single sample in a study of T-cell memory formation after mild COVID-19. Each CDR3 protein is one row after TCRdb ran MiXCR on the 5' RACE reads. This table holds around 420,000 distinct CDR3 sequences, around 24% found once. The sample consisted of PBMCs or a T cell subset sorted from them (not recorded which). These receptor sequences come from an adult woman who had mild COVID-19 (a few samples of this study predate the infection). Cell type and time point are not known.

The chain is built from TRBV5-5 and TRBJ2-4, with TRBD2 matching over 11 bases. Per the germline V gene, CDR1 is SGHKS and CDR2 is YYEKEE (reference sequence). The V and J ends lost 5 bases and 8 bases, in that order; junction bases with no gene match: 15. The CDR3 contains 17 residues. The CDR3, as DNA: TGTGCCAGCAGTCTGGGTACGGCTAGCGGGGGGTTCTACATTCAGTACTTC. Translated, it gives CASSLGTASGGFYIQYF.

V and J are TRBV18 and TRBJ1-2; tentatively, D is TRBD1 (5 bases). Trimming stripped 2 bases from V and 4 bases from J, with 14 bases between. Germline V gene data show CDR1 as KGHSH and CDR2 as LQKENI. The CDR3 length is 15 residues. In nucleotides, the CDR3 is TGTGCCAGCTCACCAGTAACAGGAGACGGCTATGGCTACACCTTC. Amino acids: CASSPVTGDGYGYTF.

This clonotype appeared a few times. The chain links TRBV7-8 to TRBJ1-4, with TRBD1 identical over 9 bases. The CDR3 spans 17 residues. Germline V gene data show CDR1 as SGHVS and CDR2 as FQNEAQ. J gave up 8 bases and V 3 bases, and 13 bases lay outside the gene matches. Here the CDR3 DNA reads TGTGCCAGCAGCTTGCGGCCCCGGGACAGGGTCTGGGAAAAACTGTTTTTT. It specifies CASSLRPRDRVWEKLFF.

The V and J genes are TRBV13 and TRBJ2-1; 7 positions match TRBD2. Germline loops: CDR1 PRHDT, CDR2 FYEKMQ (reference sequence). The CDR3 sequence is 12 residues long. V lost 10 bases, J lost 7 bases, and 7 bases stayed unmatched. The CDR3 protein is CATSTSWNEQFF. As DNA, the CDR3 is TGTGCCACCTCGACTAGCTGGAATGAGCAGTTCTTC. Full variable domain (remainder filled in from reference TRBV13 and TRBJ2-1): AAGVIQSPRHLIKEKRETATLKCYPIPRHDTVYWYQQGPGQDPQFLISFYEKMQSDKGSIPDRFSAQQFSDYHSELNMSSLELGDSALYFCATSTSWNEQFFGPGTRLTVL.

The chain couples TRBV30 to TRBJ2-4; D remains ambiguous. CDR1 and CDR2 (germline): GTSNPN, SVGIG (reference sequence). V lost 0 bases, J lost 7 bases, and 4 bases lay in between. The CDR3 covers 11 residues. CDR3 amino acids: CAWSVGNIQYF. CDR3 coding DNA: TGTGCCTGGAGTGTTGGGAACATTCAGTACTTC.

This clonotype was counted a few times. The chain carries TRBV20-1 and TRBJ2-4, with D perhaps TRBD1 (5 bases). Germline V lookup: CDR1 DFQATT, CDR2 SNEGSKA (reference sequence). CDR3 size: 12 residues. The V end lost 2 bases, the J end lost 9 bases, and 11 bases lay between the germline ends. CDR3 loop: CSARLQGGIQYF. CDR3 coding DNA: TGCAGTGCTAGACTCCAGGGTGGCATTCAGTACTTC.

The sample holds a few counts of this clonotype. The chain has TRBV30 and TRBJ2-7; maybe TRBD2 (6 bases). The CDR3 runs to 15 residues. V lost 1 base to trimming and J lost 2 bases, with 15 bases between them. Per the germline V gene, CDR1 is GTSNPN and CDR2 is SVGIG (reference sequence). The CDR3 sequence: CAWSDIGGRTYEQYF. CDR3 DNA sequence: TGTGCCTGGAGTGACATCGGGGGACGGACCTACGAGCAGTACTTC.

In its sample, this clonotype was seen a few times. CDR3 sequence reads: CASSVASSGEQYF. DNA of the CDR3: TGTGCCAGCAGCGTGGCCTCCTCGGGCGAGCAGTACTTC. This chain connects TRBV9 to TRBJ2-7; D is unresolved. The CDR3 consists of 13 residues. V was trimmed by 2 bases and J by 6 bases, leaving 12 bases between them. Germline lookup yields CDR1 SGDLS and CDR2 YYNGEE.

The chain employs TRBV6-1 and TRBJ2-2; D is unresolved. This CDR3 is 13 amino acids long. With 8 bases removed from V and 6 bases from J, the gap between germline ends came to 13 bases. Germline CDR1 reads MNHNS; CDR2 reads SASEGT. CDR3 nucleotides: TGTGCCAGCGGTTGGATGGCCGCCGGGGAGCTGTTTTTT. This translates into CASGWMAAGELFF.

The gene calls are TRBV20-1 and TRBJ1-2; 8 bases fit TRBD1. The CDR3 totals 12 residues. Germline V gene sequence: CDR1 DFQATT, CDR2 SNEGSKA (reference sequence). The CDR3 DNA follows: TGCAGCGTGGACAGGGCCCACTATGGCTACACCTTC. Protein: CSVDRAHYGYTF.

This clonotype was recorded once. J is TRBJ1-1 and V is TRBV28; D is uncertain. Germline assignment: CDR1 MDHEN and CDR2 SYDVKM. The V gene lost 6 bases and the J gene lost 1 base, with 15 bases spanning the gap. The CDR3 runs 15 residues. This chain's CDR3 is CASRAKIGQNTEAFF. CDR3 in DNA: TGTGCCAGCAGGGCCAAAATAGGCCAGAACACTGAAGCTTTCTTT.

CDR3 sequence: CASSQARVTDTQYF. CDR3 DNA: TGTGCCAGCAGCCAAGCTCGGGTTACGGATACGCAGTATTTT. The rearrangement joins TRBV3-1 to TRBJ2-3; D call uncertain. Trimming left V 1 base short and J 6 bases short, with 11 bases between. CDR1 and CDR2 from the germline V gene are LGHDT and YNNKEL (reference sequence). There are 14 residues in the CDR3.

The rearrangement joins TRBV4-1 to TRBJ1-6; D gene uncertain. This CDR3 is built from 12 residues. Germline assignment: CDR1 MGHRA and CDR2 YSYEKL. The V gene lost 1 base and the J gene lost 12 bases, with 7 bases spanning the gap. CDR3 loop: CASSQVTGPLHF. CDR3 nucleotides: TGCGCCAGCAGCCAAGTCACGGGACCCCTCCACTTT.

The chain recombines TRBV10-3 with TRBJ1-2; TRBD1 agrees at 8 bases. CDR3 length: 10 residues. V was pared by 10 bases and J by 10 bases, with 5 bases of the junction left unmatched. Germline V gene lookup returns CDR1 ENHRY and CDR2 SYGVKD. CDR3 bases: TGTGCCACCGGGACAGGACCCTACACCTTC. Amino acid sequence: CATGTGPYTF.

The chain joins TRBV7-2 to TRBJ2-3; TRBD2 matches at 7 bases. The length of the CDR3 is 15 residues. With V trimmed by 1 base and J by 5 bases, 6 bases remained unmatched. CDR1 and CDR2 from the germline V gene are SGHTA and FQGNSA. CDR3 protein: CASSLDAGVIDTQYF. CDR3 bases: TGTGCCAGCAGCTTAGATGCGGGAGTAATAGATACGCAGTATTTT.

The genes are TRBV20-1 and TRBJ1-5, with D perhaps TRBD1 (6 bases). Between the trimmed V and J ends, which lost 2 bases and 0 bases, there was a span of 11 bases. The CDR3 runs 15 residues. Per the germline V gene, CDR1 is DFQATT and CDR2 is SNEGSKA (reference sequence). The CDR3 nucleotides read TGCAGTGCTAGAACGAGGGGGAATAGCAATCAGCCCCAGCATTTT. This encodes CSARTRGNSNQPQHF.

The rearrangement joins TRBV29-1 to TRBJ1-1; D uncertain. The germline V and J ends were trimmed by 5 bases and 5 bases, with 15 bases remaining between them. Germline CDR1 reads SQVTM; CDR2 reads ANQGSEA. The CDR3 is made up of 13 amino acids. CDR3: CSVRSLAGTEAFF. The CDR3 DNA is TGCAGCGTTCGCTCGCTTGCGGGGACTGAAGCTTTCTTT.

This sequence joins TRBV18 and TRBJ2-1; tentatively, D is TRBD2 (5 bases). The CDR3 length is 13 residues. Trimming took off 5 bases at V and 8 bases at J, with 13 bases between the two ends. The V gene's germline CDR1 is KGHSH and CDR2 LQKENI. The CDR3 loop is CASSSVARDEQFF. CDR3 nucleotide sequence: TGTGCCAGCTCAAGCGTGGCGCGGGATGAGCAGTTCTTC.

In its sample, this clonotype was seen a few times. The CDR3 DNA reads TGTGCCTGGAGTTCCAGCGGGGGGGATACGCAGTATTTT. Translated, it gives CAWSSSGGDTQYF. The chain combines TRBV30 with TRBJ2-3; 9 nucleotides agree with TRBD2. The V and J ends lost 2 bases and 6 bases, in that order; junction bases with no gene match: 3. Germline V gene data show CDR1 as GTSNPN and CDR2 as SVGIG (reference sequence). The CDR3 spans 13 residues.

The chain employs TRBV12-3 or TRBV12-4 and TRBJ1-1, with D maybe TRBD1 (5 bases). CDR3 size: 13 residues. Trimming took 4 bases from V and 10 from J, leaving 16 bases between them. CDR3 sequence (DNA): TGTGCCAGCAGTTGGGGCTCCGGGACTTCAGCTTTCTTT. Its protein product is CASSWGSGTSAFF.

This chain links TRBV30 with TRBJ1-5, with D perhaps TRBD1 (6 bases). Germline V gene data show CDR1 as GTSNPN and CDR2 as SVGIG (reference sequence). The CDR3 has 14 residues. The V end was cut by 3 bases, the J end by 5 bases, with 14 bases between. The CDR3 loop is CAWSGGSPYQPQHF. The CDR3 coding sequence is TGTGCCTGGAGCGGGGGCAGCCCCTATCAGCCCCAGCATTTT.

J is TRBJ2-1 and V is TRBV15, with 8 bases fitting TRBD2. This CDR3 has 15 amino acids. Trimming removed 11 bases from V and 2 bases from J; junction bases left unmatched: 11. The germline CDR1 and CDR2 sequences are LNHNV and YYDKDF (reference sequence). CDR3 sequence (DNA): TGTGCCCTGGGGCGGGGGGCGAGTACCTACAATGAGCAGTTCTTC. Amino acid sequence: CALGRGASTYNEQFF.

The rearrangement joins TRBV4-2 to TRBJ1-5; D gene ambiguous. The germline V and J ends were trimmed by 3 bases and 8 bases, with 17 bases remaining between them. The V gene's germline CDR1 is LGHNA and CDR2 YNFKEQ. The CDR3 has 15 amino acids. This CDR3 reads CASSQDGRTHEPQHF. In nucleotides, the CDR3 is TGTGCCAGCAGCCAGGACGGGAGAACTCATGAGCCCCAGCATTTT.

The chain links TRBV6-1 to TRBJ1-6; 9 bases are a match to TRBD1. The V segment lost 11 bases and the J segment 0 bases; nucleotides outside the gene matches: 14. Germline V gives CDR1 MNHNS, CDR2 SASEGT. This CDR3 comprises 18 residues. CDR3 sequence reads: CAGVPGQGPVSYNSPLHF. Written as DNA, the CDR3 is TGTGCCGGCGTCCCGGGACAGGGACCAGTCTCCTATAATTCACCCCTCCACTTT.

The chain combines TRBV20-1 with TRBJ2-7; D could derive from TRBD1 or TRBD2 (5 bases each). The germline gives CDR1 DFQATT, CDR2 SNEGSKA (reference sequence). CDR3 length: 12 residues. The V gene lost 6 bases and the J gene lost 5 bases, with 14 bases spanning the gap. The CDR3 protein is CSAELGANEQYF. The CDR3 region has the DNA TGCAGTGCAGAACTCGGGGCGAACGAGCAGTACTTC.